A single sample gave rise to the 15 T cell receptor beta chains below, sequenced in a study of cytomegalovirus exposure and HLA in healthy donors. The PCR had 60 Vbeta and 13 Jbeta primers. Only in-frame clones appear in the TCRdb table, and some are missing; sequencing was by immunoSEQ multiplex PCR. Of 150,000 to 200,000 clones listed, almost 80% are singletons. Sequencing used PBMCs. The receptors originated from a male donor in good health and CMV-seronegative.

This clone has only one observation. The chain recombines TRBV7-3 with TRBJ2-5; a weak D match, TRBD2 (6 bases). Trimming stripped 5 bases from V and 9 bases from J, with 22 bases between. Germline loops: CDR1 SGHTA, CDR2 FQGTGA. The CDR3 consists of 15 residues. The CDR3 DNA sequence: TGTGCCAGCAGCCCCACCCCTTCTAGCGCCGAGTCCCAGTACTTC. It is translated as CASSPTPSSAESQYF.

The gene calls are TRBV18 and TRBJ1-5; no clear D gene. Trimming stripped 6 bases from V and 9 bases from J, with 15 bases between. CDR1 is KGHSH and CDR2 is LQKENI in the germline V gene. CDR3 size: 13 residues. The chain's CDR3 is CASSQARGWPQHF. CDR3 nucleotide sequence: TGTGCCAGCTCTCAGGCCCGAGGGTGGCCCCAGCATTTT.

The chain uses TRBV7-2 and TRBJ2-5; D not resolved. The CDR3 runs 15 residues. V was cut by 0 bases and J by 5 bases, with 13 bases left in between. Germline V gives CDR1 SGHTA, CDR2 FQGNSA. The CDR3 DNA reads TGTGCCAGCAGCTTAGCGGCCACCCCCATGGAGACCCAGTACTTC. Translated, it gives CASSLAATPMETQYF.

The chain has TRBV7-9 and TRBJ1-6, with TRBD1 identical over 7 bases. The CDR3 has 16 residues. V lost 3 bases, J lost 4 bases, and 6 bases stayed unmatched. Germline loops: CDR1 SEHNR, CDR2 FQNEAQ (reference sequence). DNA for the CDR3: TGTGCCAGCAGCTTTCAGGGACAGCTTTATAATTCACCCCTCCACTTT. This encodes CASSFQGQLYNSPLHF.

The chain joins TRBV25-1 to TRBJ1-6; D perhaps matches TRBD1 (6 bases). Trimming took 4 bases from V and 9 from J, leaving 13 bases between them. The CDR3 spans 14 residues. Germline V lookup: CDR1 MGHDK, CDR2 SYGVNS. CDR3 nucleotides: TGTGCCAGCAGTGGTCAGGGCAGGGGTTCACCCCTCCACTTT. As protein: CASSGQGRGSPLHF.

The J gene is TRBJ2-3, the V gene TRBV9; 9 bases are shared with TRBD2. V lost 0 bases, J lost 3 bases, and 8 bases stayed unmatched. The length of the CDR3 is 17 residues. Germline V CDR1 and CDR2: SGDLS, YYNGEE. For the CDR3, the DNA is TGTGCCAGCAGCGTAGCTACTCGCGGGGGGGTTACAGATACGCAGTATTTT. This translates into CASSVATRGGVTDTQYF.

The rearrangement joins TRBV25-1 to TRBJ2-1, with 9 bases lining up with TRBD2. CDR3 size: 15 residues. The germline V gene has CDR1 MGHDK and CDR2 SYGVNS. V dropped 6 bases and J dropped 2; count of bases not matched to a gene: 5. The CDR3 DNA reads TGTGCCAGCAGCAGAGCGGGAGGTACCTACAATGAGCAGTTCTTC. This sequence encodes CASSRAGGTYNEQFF. Looking up the rest from reference TRBV25-1 and TRBJ2-1 gives the full variable domain: EADIYQTPRYLVIGTGKKITLECSQTMGHDKMYWYQQDPGMELHLIHYSYGVNSTEKGDLSSESTVSRIRTEHFPLTLESARPSHTSQYLCASSRAGGTYNEQFFGPGTRLTVL.

The V gene is TRBV19, the J gene TRBJ2-7, with 9 bases lining up with TRBD1. Germline V gene sequence: CDR1 LNHDA, CDR2 SQIVND (reference sequence). The CDR3 contains 14 residues. V shed 3 bases, J shed 2 bases, and the junction held 2 bases outside the gene matches. CDR3 nucleotides: TGTGCCAGTAGTATCGACAGGGGGGCCTACGAGCAGTACTTC. Its protein product is CASSIDRGAYEQYF.

The chain joins TRBV28 to TRBJ1-1; D might be TRBD1 (5 bases). Looked up from germline, CDR1 is MDHEN and CDR2 is SYDVKM. V was trimmed by 7 bases and J by 0 bases, leaving 15 bases between them. The CDR3 extends over 15 amino acids. This CDR3 reads CASTLNGAVNTEAFF. CDR3 DNA: TGTGCCAGCACCTTAAATGGGGCAGTGAACACTGAAGCTTTCTTT.

V is TRBV14 and J is TRBJ2-5; TRBD2 might be the D (6 bases). The J call is in doubt because the DNA end fits TRBJ2-7 better. The CDR3 consists of 12 residues. Germline V gene sequence: CDR1 SGHDN, CDR2 FVKESK. CDR3 DNA: TGTGCCAGCAGCCAGACTAGTTACGAGCAGTACTTC. It specifies CASSQTSYEQYF.

As to this clone: This sample includes further DNA sequences coding for the same CDR3. The V gene is TRBV5-1, the J gene TRBJ2-3; D possibly corresponds to TRBD2 (7 bases). The length of the CDR3 is 15 residues. Between the trimmed V and J ends, which lost 4 bases and 2 bases, there was a span of 14 bases. Germline lookup yields CDR1 SGHRS and CDR2 YFSETQ. The CDR3 loop reads CASSPTGGPTDTQYF. DNA for the CDR3: TGCGCCAGCAGCCCAACGGGGGGCCCCACAGATACGCAGTATTTT.

The chain joins TRBV6-1 to TRBJ1-5, with 10 bases identical to TRBD1. The CDR3 length is 14 residues. V lost 4 bases and J lost 7; bases outside the gene matches: 4. Germline loops: CDR1 MNHNS, CDR2 SASEGT. The CDR3, as DNA: TGTGCCAGCAGTGGACAGGGGGCCCGCCAGCCCCAGCATTTT. Its protein is CASSGQGARQPQHF.

This chain connects TRBV5-4 to TRBJ2-5; tentative D call: TRBD1 (5 bases). The CDR3 sequence is 14 residues long. V lost 0 bases and J 2 bases, leaving 8 bases between the germline ends. CDR1 SGHNT and CDR2 YYREEE come from the germline V gene (reference sequence). The CDR3 here is CASSLAGLQETQYF. The CDR3 region has the DNA TGTGCCAGCAGCTTGGCAGGGTTACAAGAGACCCAGTACTTC.

V is TRBV11-3 and J is TRBJ2-2; 7 bases agree with TRBD2. Germline V CDR1 and CDR2: SGHNT, YENEEA. After removal of 2 bases from V and 2 bases from J, the junction contained 2 bases not matched to a gene. The CDR3 extends over 15 amino acids. CDR3 sequence: CASSLLAANTGELFF. As DNA, the CDR3 is TGTGCCAGCAGCTTACTAGCGGCCAACACCGGGGAGCTGTTTTTT.

The chain couples TRBV30 to TRBJ1-2; D remains unclear. The V end was cut by 3 bases, the J end by 7 bases, with 12 bases between. The CDR3 runs 12 residues. In germline, CDR1 is GTSNPN, CDR2 SVGIG (reference sequence). The CDR3 is CAWSQTQSGYTF. The CDR3 DNA sequence: TGTGCCTGGAGCCAAACCCAGTCTGGCTACACCTTC.